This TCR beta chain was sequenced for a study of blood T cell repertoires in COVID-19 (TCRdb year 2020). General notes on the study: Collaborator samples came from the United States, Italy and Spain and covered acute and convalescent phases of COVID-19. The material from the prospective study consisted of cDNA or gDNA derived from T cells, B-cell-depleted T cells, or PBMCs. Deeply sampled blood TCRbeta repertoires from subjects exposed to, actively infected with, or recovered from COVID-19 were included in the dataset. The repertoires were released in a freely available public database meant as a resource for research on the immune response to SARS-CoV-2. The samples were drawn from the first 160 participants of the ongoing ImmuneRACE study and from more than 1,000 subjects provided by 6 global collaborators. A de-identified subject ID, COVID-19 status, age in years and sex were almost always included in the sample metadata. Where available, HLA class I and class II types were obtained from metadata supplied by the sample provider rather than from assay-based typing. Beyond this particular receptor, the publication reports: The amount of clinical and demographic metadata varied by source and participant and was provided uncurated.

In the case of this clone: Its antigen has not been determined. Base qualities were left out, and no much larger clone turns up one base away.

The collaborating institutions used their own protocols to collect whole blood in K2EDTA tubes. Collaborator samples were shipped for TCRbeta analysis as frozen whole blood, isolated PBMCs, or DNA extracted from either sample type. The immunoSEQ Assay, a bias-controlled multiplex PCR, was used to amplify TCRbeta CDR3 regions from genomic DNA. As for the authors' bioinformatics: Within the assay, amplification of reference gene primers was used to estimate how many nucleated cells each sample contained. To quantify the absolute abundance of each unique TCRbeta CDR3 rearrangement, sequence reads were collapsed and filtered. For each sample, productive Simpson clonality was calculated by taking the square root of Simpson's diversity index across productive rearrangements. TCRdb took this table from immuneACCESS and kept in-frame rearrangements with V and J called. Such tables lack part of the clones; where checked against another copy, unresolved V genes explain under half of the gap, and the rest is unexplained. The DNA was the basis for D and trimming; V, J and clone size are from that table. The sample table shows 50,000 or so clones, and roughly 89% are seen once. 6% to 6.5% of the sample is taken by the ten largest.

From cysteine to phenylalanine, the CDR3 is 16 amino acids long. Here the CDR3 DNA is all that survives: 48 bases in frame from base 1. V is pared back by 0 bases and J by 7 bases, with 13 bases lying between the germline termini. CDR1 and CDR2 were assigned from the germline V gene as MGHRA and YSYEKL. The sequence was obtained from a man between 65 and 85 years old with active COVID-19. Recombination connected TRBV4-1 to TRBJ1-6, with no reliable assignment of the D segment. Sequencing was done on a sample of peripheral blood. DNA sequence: TGCGCCAGCAGCCAAGACGGGAACAGCCGAAATTCACCCCTCCACTTT. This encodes CASSQDGNSRNSPLHF.